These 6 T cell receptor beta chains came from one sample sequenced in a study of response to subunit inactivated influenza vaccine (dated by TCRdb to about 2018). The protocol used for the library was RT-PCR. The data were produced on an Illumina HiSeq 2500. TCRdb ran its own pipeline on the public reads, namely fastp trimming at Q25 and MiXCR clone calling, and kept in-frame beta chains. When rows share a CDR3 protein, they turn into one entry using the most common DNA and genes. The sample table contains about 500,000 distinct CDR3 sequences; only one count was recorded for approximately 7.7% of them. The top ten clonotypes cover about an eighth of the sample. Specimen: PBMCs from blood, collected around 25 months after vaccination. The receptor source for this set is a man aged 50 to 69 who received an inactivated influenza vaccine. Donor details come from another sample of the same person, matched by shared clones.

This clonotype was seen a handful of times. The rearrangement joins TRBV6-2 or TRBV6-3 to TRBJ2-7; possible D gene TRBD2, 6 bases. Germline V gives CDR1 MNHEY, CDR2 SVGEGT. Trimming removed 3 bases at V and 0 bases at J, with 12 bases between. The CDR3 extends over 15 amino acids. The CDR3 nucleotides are TGTGCCAGCAGTTATGCTAGCGTGAGCTCCTACGAGCAGTACTTC. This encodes CASSYASVSSYEQYF.

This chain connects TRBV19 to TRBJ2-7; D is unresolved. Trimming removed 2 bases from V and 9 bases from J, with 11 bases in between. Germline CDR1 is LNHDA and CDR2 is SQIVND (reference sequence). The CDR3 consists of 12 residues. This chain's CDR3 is CASSIPGKRQYF. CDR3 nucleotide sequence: TGTGCCAGTAGTATACCAGGAAAACGGCAGTACTTC.

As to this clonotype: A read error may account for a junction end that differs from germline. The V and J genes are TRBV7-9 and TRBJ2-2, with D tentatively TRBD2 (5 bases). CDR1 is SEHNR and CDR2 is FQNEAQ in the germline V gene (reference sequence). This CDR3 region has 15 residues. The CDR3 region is CASCLEGTNTGELFF. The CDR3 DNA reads TGTGCCAGCTGCTTAGAGGGCACGAACACCGGGGAGCTGTTTTTT.

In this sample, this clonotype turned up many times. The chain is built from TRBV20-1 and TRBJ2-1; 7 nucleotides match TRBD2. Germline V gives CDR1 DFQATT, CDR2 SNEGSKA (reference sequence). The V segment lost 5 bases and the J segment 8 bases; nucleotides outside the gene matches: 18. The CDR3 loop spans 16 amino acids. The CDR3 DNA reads TGCAGTGCTCCTCGAGGACTAGTGGGAGATTCCTATGAGCAGTTCTTC. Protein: CSAPRGLVGDSYEQFF.

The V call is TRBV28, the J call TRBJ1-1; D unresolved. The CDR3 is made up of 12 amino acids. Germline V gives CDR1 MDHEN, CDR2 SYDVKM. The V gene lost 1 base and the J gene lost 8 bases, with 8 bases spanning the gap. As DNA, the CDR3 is TGTGCCAGCAGTTTATCTGACTCCGAAGCTTTCTTT. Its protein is CASSLSDSEAFF.

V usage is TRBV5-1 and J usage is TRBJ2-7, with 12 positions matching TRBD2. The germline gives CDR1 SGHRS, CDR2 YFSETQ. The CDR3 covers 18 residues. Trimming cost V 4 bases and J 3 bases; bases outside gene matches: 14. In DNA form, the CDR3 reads TGCGCCAGCAGCCCATGGACGGGCAGACTAGCGGGGGACTACGAGCAGTACTTC. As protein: CASSPWTGRLAGDYEQYF. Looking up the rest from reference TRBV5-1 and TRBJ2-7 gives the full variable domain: KAGVTQTPRYLIKTRGQQVTLSCSPISGHRSVSWYQQTPGQGLQFLFEYFSETQRNKGNFPGRFSGRQFSNSRSEMNVSTLELGDSALYLCASSPWTGRLAGDYEQYFGPGTRLTVT.